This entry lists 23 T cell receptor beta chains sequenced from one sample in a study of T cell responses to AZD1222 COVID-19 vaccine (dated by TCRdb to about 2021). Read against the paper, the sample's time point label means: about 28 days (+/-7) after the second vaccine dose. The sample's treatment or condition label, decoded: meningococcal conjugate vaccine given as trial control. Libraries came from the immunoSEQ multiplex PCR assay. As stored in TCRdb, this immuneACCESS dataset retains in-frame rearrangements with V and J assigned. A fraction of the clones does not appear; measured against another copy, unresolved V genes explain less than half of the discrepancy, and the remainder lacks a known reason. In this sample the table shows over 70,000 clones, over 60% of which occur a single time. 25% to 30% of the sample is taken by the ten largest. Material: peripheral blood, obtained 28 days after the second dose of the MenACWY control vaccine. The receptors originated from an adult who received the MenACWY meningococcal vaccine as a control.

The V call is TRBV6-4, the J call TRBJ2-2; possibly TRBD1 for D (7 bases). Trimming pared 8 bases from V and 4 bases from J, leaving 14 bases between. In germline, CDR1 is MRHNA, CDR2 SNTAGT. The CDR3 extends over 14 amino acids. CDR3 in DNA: TGTGCCAGCCGCCTGCAGGGGGGCACCGGGGAGCTGTTTTTT. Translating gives CASRLQGGTGELFF.

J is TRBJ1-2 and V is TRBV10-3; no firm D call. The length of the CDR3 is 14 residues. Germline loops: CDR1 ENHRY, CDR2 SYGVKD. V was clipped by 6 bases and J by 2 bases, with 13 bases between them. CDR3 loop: CAIRGVGVNYGYTF. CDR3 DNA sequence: TGTGCCATCAGGGGAGTGGGAGTAAACTATGGCTACACCTTC.

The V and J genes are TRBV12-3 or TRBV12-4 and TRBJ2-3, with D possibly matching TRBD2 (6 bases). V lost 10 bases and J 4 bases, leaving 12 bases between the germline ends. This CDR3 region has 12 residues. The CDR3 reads CATLSGADTQYF. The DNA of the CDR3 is TGTGCCACCCTCTCGGGGGCAGATACGCAGTATTTT.

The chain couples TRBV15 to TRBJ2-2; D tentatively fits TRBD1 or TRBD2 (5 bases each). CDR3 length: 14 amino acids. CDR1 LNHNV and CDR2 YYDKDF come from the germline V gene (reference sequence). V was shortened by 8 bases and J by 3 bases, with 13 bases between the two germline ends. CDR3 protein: CATRGQGYTGELFF. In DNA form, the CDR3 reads TGTGCCACCCGAGGGCAGGGTTACACCGGGGAGCTGTTTTTT.

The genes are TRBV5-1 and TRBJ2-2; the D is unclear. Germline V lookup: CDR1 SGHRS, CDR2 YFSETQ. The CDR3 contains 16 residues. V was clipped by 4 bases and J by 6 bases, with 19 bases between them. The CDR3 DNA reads TGCGCCAGCAGCCCATCCTTTGCTACACTACCCGGGGAGCTGTTTTTT. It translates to CASSPSFATLPGELFF.

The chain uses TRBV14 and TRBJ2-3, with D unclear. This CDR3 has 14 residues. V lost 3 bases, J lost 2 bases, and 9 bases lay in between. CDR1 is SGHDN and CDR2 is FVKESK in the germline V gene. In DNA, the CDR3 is TGTGCCAGCAGCCACCGGCGGCTCACAGATACGCAGTATTTT. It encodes CASSHRRLTDTQYF.

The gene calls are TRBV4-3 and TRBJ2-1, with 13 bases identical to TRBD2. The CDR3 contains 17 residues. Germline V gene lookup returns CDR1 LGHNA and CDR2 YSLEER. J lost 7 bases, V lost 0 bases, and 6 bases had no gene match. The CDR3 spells CASSQELAGGPMNEQFF. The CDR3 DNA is TGCGCCAGCAGCCAAGAACTAGCGGGGGGGCCAATGAATGAGCAGTTCTTC.

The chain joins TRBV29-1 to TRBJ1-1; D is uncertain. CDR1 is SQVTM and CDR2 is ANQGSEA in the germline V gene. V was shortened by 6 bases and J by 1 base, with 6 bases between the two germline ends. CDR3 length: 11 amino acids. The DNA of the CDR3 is TGCAGCGTCACATGGAACACTGAAGCTTTCTTT. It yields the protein CSVTWNTEAFF.

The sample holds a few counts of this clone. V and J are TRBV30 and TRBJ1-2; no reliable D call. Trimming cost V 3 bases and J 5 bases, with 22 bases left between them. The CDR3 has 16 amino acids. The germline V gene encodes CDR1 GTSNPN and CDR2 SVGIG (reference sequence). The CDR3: CAWRPLYPSVRYGYTF. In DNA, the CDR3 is TGTGCCTGGAGGCCCCTGTACCCTTCTGTTAGGTATGGCTACACCTTC.

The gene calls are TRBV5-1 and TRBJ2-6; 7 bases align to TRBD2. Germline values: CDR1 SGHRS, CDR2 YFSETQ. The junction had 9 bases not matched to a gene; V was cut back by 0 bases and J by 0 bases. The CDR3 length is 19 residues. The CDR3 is CASSLEAGTSSSGANVLTF. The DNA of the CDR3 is TGCGCCAGCAGCTTGGAAGCGGGGACCTCTTCCTCTGGGGCCAACGTCCTGACTTTC.

CDR3 nucleotides: TGTGCCAGCGCAGCAAACTATGGCTACACCTTC. Its protein product is CASAANYGYTF. The V call is TRBV5-8, the J call TRBJ1-2; D unresolved. Germline CDR1 reads SGHTS; CDR2 reads YDEGEE. V dropped 7 bases and J dropped 2 bases, with 6 bases sitting between them. The CDR3 contains 11 residues.

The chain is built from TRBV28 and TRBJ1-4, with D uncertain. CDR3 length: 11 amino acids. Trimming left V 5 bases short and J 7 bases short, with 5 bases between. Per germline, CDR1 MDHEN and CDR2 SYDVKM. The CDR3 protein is CASSLSEKLFF. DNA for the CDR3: TGTGCCAGCAGTCTTAGTGAAAAACTGTTTTTT.

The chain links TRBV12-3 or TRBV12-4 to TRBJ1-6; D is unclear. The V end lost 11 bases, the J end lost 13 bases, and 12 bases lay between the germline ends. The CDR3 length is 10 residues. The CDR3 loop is CARHIWPLHF. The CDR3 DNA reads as TGTGCCCGCCACATCTGGCCCCTCCACTTT.

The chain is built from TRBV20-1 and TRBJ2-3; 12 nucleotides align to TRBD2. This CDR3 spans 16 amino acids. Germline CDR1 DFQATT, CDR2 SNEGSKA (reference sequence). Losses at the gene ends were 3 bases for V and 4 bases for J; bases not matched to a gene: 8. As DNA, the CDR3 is TGCAGTGCTAGTAGACTAGCGGGGGAGAGGGCAGATACGCAGTATTTT. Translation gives CSASRLAGERADTQYF.

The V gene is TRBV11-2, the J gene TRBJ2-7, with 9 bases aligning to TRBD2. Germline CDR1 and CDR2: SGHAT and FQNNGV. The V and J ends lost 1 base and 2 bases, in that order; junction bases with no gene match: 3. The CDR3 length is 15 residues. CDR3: CASSLGGRGAYEQYF. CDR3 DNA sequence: TGTGCCAGCAGCTTAGGCGGGAGGGGGGCCTACGAGCAGTACTTC.

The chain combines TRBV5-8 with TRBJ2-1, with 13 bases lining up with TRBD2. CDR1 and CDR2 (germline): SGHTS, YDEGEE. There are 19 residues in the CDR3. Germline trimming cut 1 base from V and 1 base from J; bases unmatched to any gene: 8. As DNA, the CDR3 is TGTGCCAGCAGCTTGATGGGACTAGCGGGACCTGGTTCCTACAATGAGCAGTTCTTC. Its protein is CASSLMGLAGPGSYNEQFF.

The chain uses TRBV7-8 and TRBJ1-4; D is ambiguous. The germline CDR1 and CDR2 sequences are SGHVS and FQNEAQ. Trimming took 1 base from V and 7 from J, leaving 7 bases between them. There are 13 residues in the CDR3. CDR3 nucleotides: TGTGCCAGCAGCTTAGGGAGCAGTGAAAAACTGTTTTTT. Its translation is CASSLGSSEKLFF.

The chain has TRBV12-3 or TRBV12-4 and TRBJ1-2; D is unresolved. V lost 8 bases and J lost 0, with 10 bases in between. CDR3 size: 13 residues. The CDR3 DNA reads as TGTGCCAGCGGGGAGGGTTCTAACTATGGCTACACCTTC. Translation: CASGEGSNYGYTF.

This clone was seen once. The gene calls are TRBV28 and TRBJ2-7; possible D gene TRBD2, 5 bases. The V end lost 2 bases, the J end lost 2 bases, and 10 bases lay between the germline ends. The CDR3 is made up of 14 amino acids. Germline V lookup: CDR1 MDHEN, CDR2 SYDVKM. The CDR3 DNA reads TGTGCCAGCAGTTTAATGGGAGCCCCCTACGAGCAGTACTTC. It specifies CASSLMGAPYEQYF. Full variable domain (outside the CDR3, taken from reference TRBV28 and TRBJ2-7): DVKVTQSSRYLVKRTGEKVFLECVQDMDHENMFWYRQDPGLGLRLIYFSYDVKMKEKGDIPEGYSVSREKKERFSLILESASTNQTSMYLCASSLMGAPYEQYFGPGTRLTVT.

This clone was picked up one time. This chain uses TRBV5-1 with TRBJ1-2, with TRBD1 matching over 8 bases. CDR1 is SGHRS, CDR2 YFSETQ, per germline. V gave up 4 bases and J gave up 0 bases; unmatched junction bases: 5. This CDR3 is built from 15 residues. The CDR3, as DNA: TGCGCCAGCAGCCTCGGGACAGGAGCTAACTATGGCTACACCTTC. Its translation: CASSLGTGANYGYTF.

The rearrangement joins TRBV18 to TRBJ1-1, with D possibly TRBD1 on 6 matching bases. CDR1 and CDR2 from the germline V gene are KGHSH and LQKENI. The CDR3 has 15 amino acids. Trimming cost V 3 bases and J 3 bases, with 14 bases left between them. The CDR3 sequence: CASSPNRGADTEAFF. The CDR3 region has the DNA TGTGCCAGCTCACCCAACCGGGGGGCCGACACTGAAGCTTTCTTT.

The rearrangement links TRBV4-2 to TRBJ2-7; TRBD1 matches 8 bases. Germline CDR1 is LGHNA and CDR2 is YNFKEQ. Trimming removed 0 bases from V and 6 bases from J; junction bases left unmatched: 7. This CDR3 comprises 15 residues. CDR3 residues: CASSQEGQGAREQYF. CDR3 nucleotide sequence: TGTGCCAGCAGCCAAGAGGGTCAGGGGGCCCGCGAGCAGTACTTC.

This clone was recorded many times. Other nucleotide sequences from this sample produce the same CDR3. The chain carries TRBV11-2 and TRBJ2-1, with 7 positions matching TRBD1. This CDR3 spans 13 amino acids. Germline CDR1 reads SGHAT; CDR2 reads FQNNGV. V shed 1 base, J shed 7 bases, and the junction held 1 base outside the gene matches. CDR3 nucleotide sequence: TGTGCCAGCAGCTTAGTGGGACAGAATGAGCAGTTCTTC. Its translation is CASSLVGQNEQFF. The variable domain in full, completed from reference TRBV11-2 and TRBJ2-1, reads EAGVAQSPRYKIIEKRQSVAFWCNPISGHATLYWYQQILGQGPKLLIQFQNNGVVDDSQLPKDRFSAERLKGVDSTLKIQPAKLEDSAVYLCASSLVGQNEQFFGPGTRLTVL.